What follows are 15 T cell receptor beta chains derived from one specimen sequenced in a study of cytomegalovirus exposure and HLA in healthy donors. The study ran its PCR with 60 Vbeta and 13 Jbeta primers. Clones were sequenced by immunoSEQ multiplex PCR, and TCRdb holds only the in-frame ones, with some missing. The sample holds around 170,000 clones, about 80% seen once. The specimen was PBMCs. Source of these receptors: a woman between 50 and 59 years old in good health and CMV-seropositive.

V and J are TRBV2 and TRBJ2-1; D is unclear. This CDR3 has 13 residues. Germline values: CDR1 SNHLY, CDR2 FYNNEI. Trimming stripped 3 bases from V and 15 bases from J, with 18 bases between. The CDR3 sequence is CASSDDLRVTPFF. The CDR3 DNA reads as TGTGCCAGCAGTGATGACCTTCGGGTGACCCCGTTCTTC. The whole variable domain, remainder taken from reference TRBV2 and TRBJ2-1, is EPEVTQTPSHQVTQMGQEVILRCVPISNHLYFYWYRQILGQKVEFLVSFYNNEISEKSEIFDDQFSVERPDGSNFTLKIRSTKLEDSAMYFCASSDDLRVTPFFGPGTRLTVL.

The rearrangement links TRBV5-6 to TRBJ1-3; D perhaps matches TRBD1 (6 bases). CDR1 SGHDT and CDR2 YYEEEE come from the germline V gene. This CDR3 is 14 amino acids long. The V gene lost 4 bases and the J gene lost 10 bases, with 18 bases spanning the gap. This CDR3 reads CASSPTRQDSTIYF. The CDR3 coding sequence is TGTGCCAGCAGCCCAACACGACAGGACTCGACCATATATTTT. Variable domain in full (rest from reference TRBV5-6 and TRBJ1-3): DAGVTQSPTHLIKTRGQQVTLRCSPKSGHDTVSWYQQALGQGPQFIFQYYEEEERQRGNFPDRFSGHQFPNYSSELNVNALLLGDSALYLCASSPTRQDSTIYFGEGSWLTVV.

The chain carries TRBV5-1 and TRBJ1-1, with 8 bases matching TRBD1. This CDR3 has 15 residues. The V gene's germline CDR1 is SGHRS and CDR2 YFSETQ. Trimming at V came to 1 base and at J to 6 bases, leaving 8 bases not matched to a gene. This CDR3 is CASSLSGQGAPEAFF. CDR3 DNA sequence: TGCGCCAGCAGCTTGTCCGGACAGGGAGCCCCTGAAGCTTTCTTT.

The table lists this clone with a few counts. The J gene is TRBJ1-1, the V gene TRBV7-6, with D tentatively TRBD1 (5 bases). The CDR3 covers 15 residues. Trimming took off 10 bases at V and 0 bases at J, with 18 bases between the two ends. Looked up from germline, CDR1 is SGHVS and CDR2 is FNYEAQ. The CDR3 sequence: CATAGGDHMNTEAFF. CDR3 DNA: TGTGCCACCGCGGGGGGGGATCACATGAACACTGAAGCTTTCTTT.

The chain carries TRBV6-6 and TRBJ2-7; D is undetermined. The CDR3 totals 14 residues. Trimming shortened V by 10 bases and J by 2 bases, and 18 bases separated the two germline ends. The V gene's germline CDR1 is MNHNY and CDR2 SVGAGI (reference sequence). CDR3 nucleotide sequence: TGTGCCACCACGACTCGGCCTCCCACCTACGAGCAGTACTTC. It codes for CATTTRPPTYEQYF.

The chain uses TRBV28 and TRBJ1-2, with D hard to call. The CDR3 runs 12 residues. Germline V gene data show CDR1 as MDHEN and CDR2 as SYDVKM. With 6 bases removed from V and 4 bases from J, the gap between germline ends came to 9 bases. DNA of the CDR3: TGTGCCAGCAGGGCGGAAATCTATGGCTACACCTTC. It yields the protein CASRAEIYGYTF.

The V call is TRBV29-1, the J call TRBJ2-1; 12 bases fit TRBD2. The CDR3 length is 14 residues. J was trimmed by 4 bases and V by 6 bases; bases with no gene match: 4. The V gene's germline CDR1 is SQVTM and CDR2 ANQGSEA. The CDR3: CSVGGLAGYNEQFF. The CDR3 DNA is TGCAGCGTGGGGGGACTAGCGGGTTACAATGAGCAGTTCTTC.

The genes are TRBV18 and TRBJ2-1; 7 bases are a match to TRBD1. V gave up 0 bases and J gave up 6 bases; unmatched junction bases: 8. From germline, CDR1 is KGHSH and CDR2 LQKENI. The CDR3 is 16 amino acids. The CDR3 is CASSPPGGLISNEQFF. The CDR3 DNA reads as TGTGCCAGCTCACCACCAGGGGGCTTAATTAGCAATGAGCAGTTCTTC.

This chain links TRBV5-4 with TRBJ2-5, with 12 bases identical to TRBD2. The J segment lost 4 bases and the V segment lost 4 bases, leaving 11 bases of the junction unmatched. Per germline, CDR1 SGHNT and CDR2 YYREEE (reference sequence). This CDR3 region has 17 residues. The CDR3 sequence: CASSVRLAGVQGETQYF. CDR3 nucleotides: TGTGCCAGCAGCGTACGACTAGCGGGGGTCCAAGGAGAGACCCAGTACTTC.

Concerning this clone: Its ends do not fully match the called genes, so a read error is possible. This CDR3 reads CATSRDTGSFNEQFF. CDR3 DNA sequence: TGTGCCACCAGCAGAGATACAGGGTCCTTCAATGAGCAGTTCTTC. V is TRBV15 and J is TRBJ2-1; the D gene is possibly TRBD1 (6 bases). The CDR3 totals 15 residues. Germline CDR1 reads LNHNV; CDR2 reads YYDKDF (reference sequence).

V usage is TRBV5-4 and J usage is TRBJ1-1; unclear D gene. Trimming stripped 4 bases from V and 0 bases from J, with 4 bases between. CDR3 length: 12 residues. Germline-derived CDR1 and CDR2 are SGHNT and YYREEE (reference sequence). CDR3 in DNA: TGTGCCAGCAGCCAGATGAACACTGAAGCTTTCTTT. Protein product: CASSQMNTEAFF. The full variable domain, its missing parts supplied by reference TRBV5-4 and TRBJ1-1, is ETGVTQSPTHLIKTRGQQVTLRCSSQSGHNTVSWYQQALGQGPQFIFQYYREEENGRGNFPPRFSGLQFPNYSSELNVNALELDDSALYLCASSQMNTEAFFGQGTRLTVV.

CDR3 in amino acids: CASTEEGTESYEQYF. The CDR3 DNA sequence: TGTGCCAGCACCGAGGAGGGGACAGAGAGCTACGAGCAGTACTTC. This chain links TRBV6-1 with TRBJ2-7; a possible D gene is TRBD1 (7 bases). CDR3 length equals 15 residues. Trimming removed 7 bases at V and 3 bases at J, with 19 bases between. The germline CDR1 and CDR2 sequences are MNHNS and SASEGT.

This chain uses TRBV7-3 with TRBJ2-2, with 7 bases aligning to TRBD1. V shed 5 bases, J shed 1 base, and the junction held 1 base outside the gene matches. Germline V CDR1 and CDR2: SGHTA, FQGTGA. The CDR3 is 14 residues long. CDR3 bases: TGTGCCAGCAGCCGGACAGGGAACACCGGGGAGCTGTTTTTT. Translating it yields CASSRTGNTGELFF.

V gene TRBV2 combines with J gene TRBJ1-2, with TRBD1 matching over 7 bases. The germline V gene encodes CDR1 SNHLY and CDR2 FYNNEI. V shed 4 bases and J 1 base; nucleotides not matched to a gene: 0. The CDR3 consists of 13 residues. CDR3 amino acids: CASSGDSNYGYTF. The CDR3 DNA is TGTGCCAGCAGTGGGGACAGTAACTATGGCTACACCTTC. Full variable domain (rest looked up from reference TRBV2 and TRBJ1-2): EPEVTQTPSHQVTQMGQEVILRCVPISNHLYFYWYRQILGQKVEFLVSFYNNEISEKSEIFDDQFSVERPDGSNFTLKIRSTKLEDSAMYFCASSGDSNYGYTFGSGTRLTVV.

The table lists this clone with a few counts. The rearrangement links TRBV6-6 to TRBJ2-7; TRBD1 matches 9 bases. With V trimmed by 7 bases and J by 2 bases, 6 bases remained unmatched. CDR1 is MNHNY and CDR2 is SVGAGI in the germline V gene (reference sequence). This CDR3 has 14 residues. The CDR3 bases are TGTGCCAGCAATGGACAGGGGACAACCTACGAGCAGTACTTC. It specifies CASNGQGTTYEQYF.